These 17 T cell receptor beta chains came from one sample sequenced in a study of cytomegalovirus exposure and HLA in healthy donors. PCR primers comprised 60 Vbeta and 13 Jbeta primers. Produced via immunoSEQ multiplex PCR; TCRdb's table is partial and in-frame only. The data show 110,000 to 150,000 clones, nearly 80% seen once. Sequencing was performed on PBMCs. The origin of the receptors is a male donor in good health and CMV-seronegative.

With regard to this clone: Other nucleotide sequences in the sample specify the same CDR3. The genes are TRBV14 and TRBJ1-5; no clear D. V lost 3 bases and J lost 3, with 6 bases in between. The CDR3 totals 13 residues. Germline V gene sequence: CDR1 SGHDN, CDR2 FVKESK. The CDR3 DNA is TGTGCCAGCAGCCAGGGCCCCAATCAGCCCCAGCATTTT. This codes for CASSQGPNQPQHF.

The sample holds a few counts of this clone. This sequence joins TRBV5-6 and TRBJ2-1; 8 positions agree with TRBD2. With 0 bases clipped from V and 1 base from J, the junction kept 3 bases outside the gene matches. This CDR3 is 16 amino acids long. CDR1 and CDR2 (germline): SGHDT, YYEEEE. This chain's CDR3 is CASSLERGISYNEQFF. In nucleotides, the CDR3 is TGTGCCAGCAGCTTGGAGCGGGGGATATCCTACAATGAGCAGTTCTTC.

V gene TRBV5-1 combines with J gene TRBJ2-5; D possibly corresponds to TRBD1 (5 bases). CDR3 length equals 14 residues. Trimming took off 0 bases at V and 5 bases at J, with 11 bases between the two ends. CDR1 and CDR2 (germline): SGHRS, YFSETQ. The CDR3 spells CASSLEGPAETQYF. The CDR3 DNA sequence: TGCGCCAGCAGCTTGGAGGGGCCCGCGGAGACCCAGTACTTC.

This chain links TRBV7-6 with TRBJ2-7; D is perhaps TRBD1 (6 bases). The germline V gene has CDR1 SGHVS and CDR2 FNYEAQ. V lost 5 bases and J lost 2, with 16 bases in between. The CDR3 is 15 residues long. DNA for the CDR3: TGTGCCAGCAGCGCGCTCCCGGGACAAGCCTACGAGCAGTACTTC. Its translation is CASSALPGQAYEQYF.

This chain connects TRBV19 to TRBJ1-1; a weak D match, TRBD1 (5 bases). CDR1 LNHDA and CDR2 SQIVND come from the germline V gene (reference sequence). The CDR3 spans 14 residues. The ends were cut back, 5 bases at V and 3 bases at J, with 13 bases in the middle. CDR3 nucleotides: TGTGCCAGTAGTGTCAGGGCAGGGTACACTGAAGCTTTCTTT. Translation gives CASSVRAGYTEAFF.

This clone is a singleton in its sample. The CDR3 region is CASSSLTVYEQYF. For the CDR3, the DNA is TGTGCCAGCAGCTCCCTTACGGTCTACGAGCAGTACTTC. The chain employs TRBV5-6 and TRBJ2-7, with D unresolved. The CDR3 has 13 residues. V was clipped by 3 bases and J by 3 bases, with 10 bases between them. Germline lookup yields CDR1 SGHDT and CDR2 YYEEEE.

V and J are TRBV7-2 and TRBJ2-7; D may be TRBD2 (6 bases). CDR1 SGHTA and CDR2 FQGNSA come from the germline V gene. This CDR3 region has 14 residues. V dropped 2 bases and J dropped 3 bases, with 11 bases sitting between them. The CDR3 sequence is CASSLSGGFYEQYF. The CDR3 nucleotides are TGTGCCAGCAGCTTAAGTGGGGGGTTCTACGAGCAGTACTTC.

DNA for the CDR3: TGTGCCAGCACCCATACAGGGAATAGCAATCAGCCCCAGCATTTT. Amino acid sequence: CASTHTGNSNQPQHF. The rearrangement links TRBV6-1 to TRBJ1-5, with D perhaps matching TRBD1 (6 bases). V was cut by 7 bases and J by 0 bases, with 13 bases left in between. The CDR3 is 15 residues long. The germline V gene encodes CDR1 MNHNS and CDR2 SASEGT.

The rearrangement uses TRBV5-4 and TRBJ2-7, with 7 positions matching TRBD1. Germline assignment: CDR1 SGHNT and CDR2 YYREEE (reference sequence). The CDR3 totals 15 residues. V lost 9 bases, J lost 0 bases, and 12 bases stayed unmatched. CDR3: CATTTGSFGSYEQYF. DNA of the CDR3: TGTGCCACCACGACAGGGTCCTTCGGCTCCTACGAGCAGTACTTC.

The V call is TRBV18, the J call TRBJ1-4; 9 bases agree with TRBD1. With 6 bases clipped from V and 7 bases from J, the junction kept 3 bases outside the gene matches. CDR1 is KGHSH and CDR2 is LQKENI in the germline V gene. This CDR3 has 13 residues. CDR3 protein: CASSRDRVEKLFF. DNA of the CDR3: TGTGCCAGCTCCAGGGACAGGGTTGAAAAACTGTTTTTT.

The chain has TRBV5-8 and TRBJ1-5; possible D gene TRBD1, 5 bases. CDR3 length: 14 amino acids. In germline, CDR1 is SGHTS, CDR2 YDEGEE. Between the trimmed V and J ends, which lost 1 base and 11 bases, there was a span of 16 bases. The CDR3 bases are TGTGCCAGCAGCTTGAGAGTCGGCCGGGGGGCCCAGCATTTT. Translated: CASSLRVGRGAQHF.

The rearrangement joins TRBV28 to TRBJ1-3, with D possibly TRBD1 on 6 matching bases. This CDR3 region has 15 residues. Trimming stripped 4 bases from V and 4 bases from J, with 14 bases between. The germline V gene has CDR1 MDHEN and CDR2 SYDVKM. The CDR3 region is CASSSGTPIGNTIYF. CDR3 bases: TGTGCCAGCAGTTCCGGGACACCCATCGGAAACACCATATATTTT.

This chain links TRBV5-1 with TRBJ2-2, with a tentative D call TRBD2 (6 bases). The CDR3 is made up of 16 amino acids. CDR1 is SGHRS, CDR2 YFSETQ, per germline. Trimming cost V 3 bases and J 0 bases, with 12 bases left between them. The CDR3 protein is CASSSGERANTGELFF. CDR3 nucleotide sequence: TGCGCCAGCAGCTCCGGCGAGCGGGCGAACACCGGGGAGCTGTTTTTT.

The rearrangement links TRBV6-5 to TRBJ2-5, with 11 nucleotides matching TRBD2. CDR1 and CDR2 from the germline V gene are MNHEY and SVGAGI. The CDR3 covers 15 residues. V lost 6 bases and J lost 3; bases outside the gene matches: 6. DNA for the CDR3: TGTGCCAGCAGCTCTACGACTAGCGGGGAAGAGACCCAGTACTTC. It specifies CASSSTTSGEETQYF.

This chain links TRBV19 with TRBJ1-2, with D tentatively TRBD1 (5 bases). The CDR3 is 16 amino acids. The germline V and J ends were trimmed by 0 bases and 4 bases, with 15 bases remaining between them. The V gene's germline CDR1 is LNHDA and CDR2 SQIVND (reference sequence). CDR3 bases: TGTGCCAGTAGTATAGATGCCCCTCGGGGGGGCTATGGCTACACCTTC. Amino acids: CASSIDAPRGGYGYTF. Variable domain in full (rest from reference TRBV19 and TRBJ1-2): DGGITQSPKYLFRKEGQNVTLSCEQNLNHDAMYWYRQDPGQGLRLIYYSQIVNDFQKGDIAEGYSVSREKKESFPLTVTSAQKNPTAFYLCASSIDAPRGGYGYTFGSGTRLTVV.

This rearrangement joins TRBV6-1 to TRBJ2-1; 8 bases are shared with TRBD2. The germline CDR1 and CDR2 sequences are MNHNS and SASEGT. The junction had 4 bases not matched to a gene; V was cut back by 6 bases and J by 9 bases. The CDR3 length is 12 residues. In nucleotides, the CDR3 is TGTGCCAGCAGCTTCACTAGCGGTGAGCAGTTCTTC. It is translated as CASSFTSGEQFF.

This sequence joins TRBV19 and TRBJ2-7, with D possibly being TRBD1 (6 bases). The CDR3 is 13 amino acids. The germline gives CDR1 LNHDA, CDR2 SQIVND (reference sequence). Trimming stripped 8 bases from V and 5 bases from J, with 16 bases between. CDR3 coding DNA: TGTGCCAGTGTGCGAGACAGGCTGGACGAGCAGTACTTC. This sequence encodes CASVRDRLDEQYF. The full variable domain, rest sourced from reference TRBV19 and TRBJ2-7, is DGGITQSPKYLFRKEGQNVTLSCEQNLNHDAMYWYRQDPGQGLRLIYYSQIVNDFQKGDIAEGYSVSREKKESFPLTVTSAQKNPTAFYLCASVRDRLDEQYFGPGTRLTVT.